The 29 T cell receptor beta chains in this list originate from one sample, sequenced in a study of vaccination and CD4 T cells after COVID-19. Their recognized antigens are unknown. Treatment described: approximately 11-day PBMC culture with coronavirus spike peptide pools or control peptides (ViraFEST assay). Cultured CD4+ T-cell DNA underwent Oncomine TCR Beta short-read sequencing. TCRdb reprocessed the PCR reads with MiXCR, giving one entry per CDR3 protein. Among about 8,800 distinct CDR3 sequences, 60% were seen once, and the ten largest hold less than 20%. The source material was cultured CD4+ T cells from blood, sampled after SARS-CoV-2 vaccination. The receptors come from a human donor with COVID-19.

The V gene is TRBV19, the J gene TRBJ1-1; no reliable D call. CDR1 is LNHDA, CDR2 SQIVND, per germline (reference sequence). The CDR3 is 16 amino acids. Trimming shortened V by 6 bases and J by 1 base, and 18 bases separated the two germline ends. CDR3 nucleotides: TGTGCCAGTAGACCTGAGGGCGGGCGGGCGAACACTGAAGCTTTCTTT. Its translation: CASRPEGGRANTEAFF.

The V call is TRBV7-2, the J call TRBJ2-7; D may be TRBD2 (7 bases). The V and J ends lost 7 bases and 0 bases respectively, with 19 bases between them. The CDR3 has 16 residues. CDR1 is SGHTA and CDR2 is FQGNSA in the germline V gene. CDR3 sequence (DNA): TGTGCCAGCACCCATGGGGGGGCGGCGAGCTCCTACGAGCAGTACTTC. Its translation is CASTHGGAASSYEQYF.

This clonotype appeared a few times. The chain employs TRBV7-2 and TRBJ1-2; TRBD1 matches 8 bases. With V trimmed by 4 bases and J by 2 bases, 3 bases remained unmatched. CDR1 is SGHTA, CDR2 FQGNSA, per germline. CDR3 length equals 14 residues. CDR3 sequence: CASSWAGGNYGYTF. CDR3 coding DNA: TGTGCCAGCAGCTGGGCAGGGGGCAACTATGGCTACACCTTC.

The rearrangement uses TRBV7-2 and TRBJ1-1; D is possibly TRBD1 (6 bases). CDR3 length: 15 residues. Looked up from germline, CDR1 is SGHTA and CDR2 is FQGNSA. Trimming took off 4 bases at V and 7 bases at J, with 19 bases between the two ends. The CDR3 sequence: CASSSRGVQGYEAFF. The CDR3 DNA reads as TGTGCCAGCAGCTCCCGAGGGGTACAGGGTTATGAAGCTTTCTTT.

The chain has TRBV27 and TRBJ2-1, with 9 positions matching TRBD1. The ends lost 4 bases at V and 7 bases at J; junction bases unmatched: 8. Germline CDR1 is MNHEY and CDR2 is SMNVEV (reference sequence). The CDR3 length is 15 residues. The CDR3 region is CASSSQGAHINEQFF. DNA of the CDR3: TGTGCCAGCAGTTCACAGGGGGCACATATAAATGAGCAGTTCTTC.

The genes are TRBV11-2 and TRBJ2-7; D is uncertain. V lost 7 bases and J lost 3, with 16 bases in between. Germline V gene lookup returns CDR1 SGHAT and CDR2 FQNNGV. CDR3 length: 14 amino acids. In DNA, the CDR3 is TGTGCCAGCACGATAGGAAATAACGTCTACGAGCAGTACTTC. Amino acids: CASTIGNNVYEQYF.

This clonotype has more than one count but fewer than ten. The chain links TRBV27 to TRBJ1-6; D gene unclear. CDR3 length: 13 residues. Germline-derived CDR1 and CDR2 are MNHEY and SMNVEV (reference sequence). Trimming shortened V by 3 bases and J by 11 bases, and 11 bases separated the two germline ends. The CDR3 region has the DNA TGTGCCAGCAGTTTGCGTGATGGGACACCCCTCCACTTT. Its translation is CASSLRDGTPLHF.

Points on this clonotype: The DNA is omitted, as the CDR3 cannot be located on it reliably, and the CDR3 follows TCRdb's listing. The chain carries TRBV7-5 and TRBJ2-5; TRBD2 is taken as the D call from the table, unchecked against the DNA. TRBV7-5 counts as a pseudogene. The CDR3 extends over 22 residues, inclusive of both ends. The CDR3 protein is CISVPEASGTSGEVLYQETQYF.

The rearrangement joins TRBV7-3 to TRBJ1-2; TRBD1 matches 8 bases. The junction had 3 bases not matched to a gene; V was cut back by 3 bases and J by 6 bases. The CDR3 length is 13 residues. Germline CDR1 is SGHTA and CDR2 is FQGTGA. Written as DNA, the CDR3 is TGTGCCAGCAGCTTCTGGACAGGGCATGGCTACACCTTC. Translated: CASSFWTGHGYTF.

The CDR3 spells CASSSGGARWTDTQYF. The CDR3 region has the DNA TGTGCCAGTAGTAGCGGGGGGGCCCGGTGGACAGATACGCAGTATTTT. This rearrangement joins TRBV19 to TRBJ2-3, with 9 bases lining up with TRBD2. This CDR3 has 16 residues. With 4 bases clipped from V and 3 bases from J, the junction kept 8 bases outside the gene matches. CDR1 is LNHDA, CDR2 SQIVND, per germline (reference sequence). The whole variable domain, filled in from reference TRBV19 and TRBJ2-3, reads DGGITQSPKYLFRKEGQNVTLSCEQNLNHDAMYWYRQDPGQGLRLIYYSQIVNDFQKGDIAEGYSVSREKKESFPLTVTSAQKNPTAFYLCASSSGGARWTDTQYFGPGTRLTVL.

The chain has TRBV20-1 and TRBJ2-3, with 9 bases that match TRBD2. The J segment lost 7 bases and the V segment lost 3 bases, leaving 5 bases of the junction unmatched. The CDR3 is made up of 13 amino acids. In germline, CDR1 is DFQATT, CDR2 SNEGSKA (reference sequence). For the CDR3, the DNA is TGCAGTGCTAGGTTTAGCGGGGGCCATACGCAGTATTTT. Translating it yields CSARFSGGHTQYF.

The rearrangement joins TRBV6-1 to TRBJ2-1; either TRBD1 or TRBD2 may supply D (6 bases each). CDR3 size: 15 residues. The V and J ends lost 6 bases and 4 bases respectively, with 16 bases between them. Germline CDR1 reads MNHNS; CDR2 reads SASEGT. This chain's CDR3 is CASSLVGGGYNEQFF. The CDR3 nucleotides read TGTGCCAGCAGCCTGGTTGGAGGGGGTTACAATGAGCAGTTCTTC.

The chain is built from TRBV28 and TRBJ1-2, with D possibly matching TRBD1 (5 bases). Germline assignment: CDR1 MDHEN and CDR2 SYDVKM. The CDR3 is 13 amino acids. V lost 8 bases and J lost 3, with 13 bases in between. As DNA, the CDR3 is TGTGCCAGCCAGGTCGCCAGGGACTATGGCTACACCTTC. Amino acid sequence: CASQVARDYGYTF.

The V gene is TRBV20-1, the J gene TRBJ2-1; D perhaps matches TRBD2 (6 bases). CDR1 is DFQATT, CDR2 SNEGSKA, per germline (reference sequence). The V and J ends lost 3 bases and 6 bases respectively, with 9 bases between them. The CDR3 spans 12 residues. In DNA, the CDR3 is TGCAGTGCTAGCTATAGCGGCAATGAGCAGTTCTTC. Translating it yields CSASYSGNEQFF.

The chain uses TRBV19 and TRBJ2-6; 7 nucleotides align to TRBD1. Losses at the gene ends were 6 bases for V and 2 bases for J; bases not matched to a gene: 10. The CDR3 is 17 residues long. Germline values: CDR1 LNHDA, CDR2 SQIVND (reference sequence). The CDR3 DNA reads TGTGCCAGTAGCTCACGGACAGGCGCTACTGGGGCCAACGTCCTGACTTTC. It specifies CASSSRTGATGANVLTF.

In DNA form, the CDR3 reads TGCAGCGGTATGACTAGCGGGGAAGGGGGGACCCAGTACTTC. This codes for CSGMTSGEGGTQYF. This chain uses TRBV29-1 with TRBJ2-5, with TRBD2 identical over 11 bases. The ends lost 7 bases at V and 7 bases at J; junction bases unmatched: 11. The CDR3 runs 14 residues. CDR1 is SQVTM and CDR2 is ANQGSEA in the germline V gene.

This clonotype was seen a handful of times. The gene calls are TRBV5-4 and TRBJ1-1; 7 bases fit TRBD1. Per germline, CDR1 SGHNT and CDR2 YYREEE (reference sequence). The CDR3 runs 15 residues. Trimming took 3 bases from V and 4 from J; bases not matched to a gene: 9. DNA for the CDR3: TGTGCCAGCAGCTCCCCGACAGGGTCCAGCACTGAAGCTTTCTTT. This sequence encodes CASSSPTGSSTEAFF.

The chain joins TRBV7-1 to TRBJ2-6, with 12 bases fitting TRBD1. TRBV7-1 is noted as an ORF with a role that remains uncertain. Trimming took 5 bases from V and 2 from J; bases not matched to a gene: 4. The CDR3 sequence is 17 residues long. DNA for the CDR3: TGTGCCAGCAGCACGGGACAGGGGGCGCCTGGGGCCAACGTCCTGACTTTC. This sequence encodes CASSTGQGAPGANVLTF.

The rearrangement uses TRBV20-1 and TRBJ2-1; a weak D match, TRBD2 (6 bases). The CDR3 loop spans 15 amino acids. V lost 6 bases to trimming and J lost 1 base, with 16 bases between them. The V gene's germline CDR1 is DFQATT and CDR2 SNEGSKA (reference sequence). The CDR3: CSARGLPISYNEQFF. The DNA of the CDR3 is TGCAGTGCGAGGGGACTGCCAATTTCCTACAATGAGCAGTTCTTC.

J is TRBJ1-2 and V is TRBV7-2; the D is unclear. Trimming cost V 5 bases and J 6 bases, with 16 bases left between them. Per germline, CDR1 SGHTA and CDR2 FQGNSA. There are 14 residues in the CDR3. CDR3 loop: CASSPSGGVHGYTF. The CDR3 DNA reads TGTGCCAGCAGCCCATCCGGCGGGGTCCATGGCTACACCTTC.

This clonotype was observed a handful of times. V gene TRBV20-1 combines with J gene TRBJ2-5; 7 bases line up with TRBD1. Germline V lookup: CDR1 DFQATT, CDR2 SNEGSKA (reference sequence). V trimming: 5 bases; J trimming: 2 bases; junction bases outside the gene matches: 14. CDR3 length: 16 residues. CDR3 in amino acids: CSALAPRTGMQETQYF. The CDR3 DNA reads as TGCAGTGCTCTAGCCCCAAGGACAGGAATGCAAGAGACCCAGTACTTC.

The chain joins TRBV7-8 to TRBJ2-5, with D possibly matching TRBD2 (5 bases). Trimming took off 3 bases at V and 5 bases at J, with 7 bases between the two ends. The length of the CDR3 is 12 residues. Germline-derived CDR1 and CDR2 are SGHVS and FQNEAQ. CDR3 DNA: TGTGCCAGCAGCTTCATAGCGGAGACCCAGTACTTC. Protein sequence: CASSFIAETQYF.

V and J are TRBV18 and TRBJ2-1; D gene unclear. In germline, CDR1 is KGHSH, CDR2 LQKENI. V was trimmed by 3 bases and J by 9 bases, leaving 12 bases between them. The length of the CDR3 is 13 residues. DNA of the CDR3: TGTGCCAGCTCACCCCCATCGGAGACTGAGCAGTTCTTC. The encoded protein is CASSPPSETEQFF.

The rearrangement links TRBV6-1 to TRBJ1-1; D is ambiguous. The CDR3 totals 13 residues. Germline CDR1 and CDR2: MNHNS and SASEGT. The ends were cut back, 7 bases at V and 11 bases at J, with 20 bases in the middle. Here the CDR3 reads CASMVPAGGRAFF. In DNA form, the CDR3 reads TGTGCCAGCATGGTCCCCGCCGGAGGCCGGGCTTTCTTT.

This sequence joins TRBV7-9 and TRBJ2-3; D call uncertain. With 5 bases removed from V and 2 bases from J, the gap between germline ends came to 11 bases. This CDR3 comprises 14 residues. The germline V gene encodes CDR1 SEHNR and CDR2 FQNEAQ (reference sequence). This CDR3 is CASSLEINTDTQYF. DNA of the CDR3: TGTGCCAGCAGCCTCGAAATAAACACAGATACGCAGTATTTT.

V is TRBV25-1 and J is TRBJ1-2, with a tentative D call TRBD1 (5 bases). The germline CDR1 and CDR2 sequences are MGHDK and SYGVNS. This CDR3 has 15 residues. V lost 5 bases to trimming and J lost 7 bases, with 20 bases between them. CDR3 DNA sequence: TGTGCCAGCAGTATCCCCGGGACCCCTGTGGGTGGCTACACCTTC. It yields the protein CASSIPGTPVGGYTF.

The chain couples TRBV20-1 to TRBJ2-1, with D uncertain. Between the trimmed V and J ends, which lost 0 bases and 4 bases, there was a span of 16 bases. This CDR3 is built from 16 residues. The V gene's germline CDR1 is DFQATT and CDR2 SNEGSKA (reference sequence). CDR3 amino acids: CSARDHMAGRYNEQFF. For the CDR3, the DNA is TGCAGTGCTAGAGATCATATGGCAGGAAGATACAATGAGCAGTTCTTC.

This clonotype was seen once. A junction end diverges from the germline sequence, so it may reflect a read error. The chain joins TRBV14 to TRBJ1-5; possible D gene TRBD1, 6 bases. Germline CDR1 SGHDN, CDR2 FVKESK. This CDR3 is built from 14 residues. In DNA form, the CDR3 reads TGTGCCAGCAGCCAAGCAGGGGTAAATCGGCCCCAGCATTTT. As protein: CASSQAGVNRPQHF.

This sequence joins TRBV20-1 and TRBJ1-5, with D possibly TRBD1 on 5 matching bases. From germline, CDR1 is DFQATT and CDR2 SNEGSKA (reference sequence). This CDR3 has 18 residues. Deletions cut 1 base from V and 0 bases from J, with 19 bases between. The CDR3: CSARVGGRESYSNQPQHF. The CDR3 bases are TGCAGTGCTAGAGTGGGGGGGAGGGAGTCATATAGCAATCAGCCCCAGCATTTT.